These 3 T cell receptor beta chains share one sample of origin, sequenced in a study of blood T cells in healthy people across ages. Together with a sample-barcoded 5' primer, a J-beta primer mix was included in a second PCR lasting about 6 to 12 cycles. In TCRdb, the 5' RACE reads were re-called with MiXCR into one record per CDR3 protein. The sample lists around 850,000 distinct CDR3 sequences, about 36% occurring once. The sequencing sample was made of blood. These receptors all come from a man aged 18 to 29 in good health.

The CDR3 is CSARTQGSNQPQHF. In nucleotides, the CDR3 is TGCAGTGCTAGAACCCAGGGGTCAAATCAGCCCCAGCATTTT. The V and J genes are TRBV20-1 and TRBJ1-5, with a tentative D call TRBD1 (6 bases). The CDR3 runs to 14 residues. Per the germline V gene, CDR1 is DFQATT and CDR2 is SNEGSKA (reference sequence). V lost 2 bases to trimming and J lost 4 bases, with 12 bases between them.

The chain is built from TRBV4-2 and TRBJ1-5, with D possibly matching TRBD1 (6 bases). The CDR3 extends over 14 amino acids. The germline V gene has CDR1 LGHNA and CDR2 YNFKEQ. V was pared by 6 bases and J by 6 bases, with 15 bases between. CDR3 in amino acids: CASRERGGGQPQHF. CDR3 bases: TGTGCCAGCAGGGAAAGGGGGGGCGGTCAGCCCCAGCATTTT.

The rearrangement joins TRBV7-6 to TRBJ2-3; TRBD2 matches 10 bases. Germline assignment: CDR1 SGHVS and CDR2 FNYEAQ. V shed 2 bases, J shed 4 bases, and the junction held 30 bases outside the gene matches. The CDR3 has 24 amino acids. CDR3 nucleotides: TGTGCCAGCAGCTTAACCCGTCCGAATTGGTCTAGCGGGGGACCACGAGGGAGCGCAGATACGCAGTATTTT. This codes for CASSLTRPNWSSGGPRGSADTQYF.